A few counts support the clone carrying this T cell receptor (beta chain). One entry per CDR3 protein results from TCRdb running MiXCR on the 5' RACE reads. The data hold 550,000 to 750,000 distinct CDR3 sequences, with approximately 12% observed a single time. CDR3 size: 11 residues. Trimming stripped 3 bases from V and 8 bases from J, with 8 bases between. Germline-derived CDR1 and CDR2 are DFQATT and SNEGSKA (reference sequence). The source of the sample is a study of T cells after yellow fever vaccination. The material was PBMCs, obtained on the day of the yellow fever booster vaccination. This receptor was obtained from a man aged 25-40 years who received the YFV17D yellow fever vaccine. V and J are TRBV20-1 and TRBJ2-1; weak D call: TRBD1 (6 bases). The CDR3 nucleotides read TGCAGTGCTAGGGGACATGATGAGCAGTTCTTC. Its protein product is CSARGHDEQFF.